The TCR beta chain under discussion was sequenced for a study of long-term antiretroviral therapy in people with HIV. This CDR3 has 15 residues. Germline lookup yields CDR1 MNHEY and CDR2 SMNVEV (reference sequence). Germline trimming cut 2 bases from V and 3 bases from J; bases unmatched to any gene: 4. Regarding the study as a whole: In HIV, the repertoires covered a tighter span of CDR3 lengths than in controls.

A remark on this clone: What it recognizes is unknown.

With survey level as its setting, the immunoSEQ assay was v3.0. Produced via immunoSEQ multiplex PCR; TCRdb's table is partial and in-frame only. The top ten clones hold roughly 1% of a sample with tens of thousands of clones, approximately 84% of them seen once. The chain combines TRBV27 with TRBJ1-5; 7 nucleotides agree with TRBD1. The origin of this receptor is a man aged 50 to 60 with HIV. The sample consisted of unsorted PBMCs, taken 2 years after starting antiretroviral therapy. The CDR3 nucleotides read TGTGCCAGCAGTTTAAGGGGACAGCTCAATCAGCCCCAGCATTTT. Protein product: CASSLRGQLNQPQHF.